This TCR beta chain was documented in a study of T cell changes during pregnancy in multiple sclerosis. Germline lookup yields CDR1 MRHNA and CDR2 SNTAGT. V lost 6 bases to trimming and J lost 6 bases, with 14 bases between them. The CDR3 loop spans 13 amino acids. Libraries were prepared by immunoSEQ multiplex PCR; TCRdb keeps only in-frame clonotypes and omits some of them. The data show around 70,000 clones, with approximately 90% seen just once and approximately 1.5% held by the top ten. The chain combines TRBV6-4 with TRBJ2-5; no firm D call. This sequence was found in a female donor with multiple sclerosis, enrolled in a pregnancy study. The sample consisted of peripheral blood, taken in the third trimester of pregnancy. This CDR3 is CASRPTVQKTQYF. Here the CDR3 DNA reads TGTGCCAGCAGACCGACCGTACAGAAGACCCAGTACTTC.